This paragraph reports one T cell receptor (beta chain). In the original analysis: Reference gene primer amplification gave estimated nucleated cell counts. TCRdb keeps only in-frame clones here, not all; method: immunoSEQ multiplex PCR. The V and J calls and clone size are taken from that table; D and trimming were inferred from the DNA. This sample has about 250,000 clones, with roughly 88% found just once. The data belong to a study of blood T cell repertoires in COVID-19. Turning to the study itself: Researchers got acute and convalescent COVID-19 samples from the United States, Italy and Spain. T cells, B-cell-depleted T cells, or PBMCs provided the cDNA or gDNA that served as material.

The CDR3 has 13 residues. The ends were cut back, 2 bases at V and 6 bases at J, with 8 bases in the middle. Germline V gene lookup returns CDR1 MNHNY and CDR2 SVGAGI (reference sequence). The chain carries TRBV6-6 and TRBJ1-5; D gene ambiguous. Sequencing was carried out using peripheral blood. The source is a woman aged 30 to 39 with COVID-19, enrolled during active disease. CDR3 residues: CASSYAGFQPQHF. CDR3 DNA sequence: TGTGCCAGCAGTTACGCCGGGTTTCAGCCCCAGCATTTT.